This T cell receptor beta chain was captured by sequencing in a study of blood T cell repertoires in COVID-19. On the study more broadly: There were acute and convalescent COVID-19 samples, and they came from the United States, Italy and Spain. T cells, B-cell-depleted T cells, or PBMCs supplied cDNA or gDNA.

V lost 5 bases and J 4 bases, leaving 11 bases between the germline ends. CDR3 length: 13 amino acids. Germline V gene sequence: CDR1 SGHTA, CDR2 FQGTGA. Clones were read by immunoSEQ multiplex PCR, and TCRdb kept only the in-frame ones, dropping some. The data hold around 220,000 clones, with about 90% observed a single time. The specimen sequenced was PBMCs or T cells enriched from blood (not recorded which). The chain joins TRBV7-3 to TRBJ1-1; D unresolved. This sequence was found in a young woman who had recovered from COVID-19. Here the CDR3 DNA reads TGTGCCAGCAGCCCGGGAGTTGGCACTGAAGCTTTCTTT. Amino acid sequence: CASSPGVGTEAFF.